This is a list of T cell receptor beta chains from one sample in a study of OX40 agonist ivuxolimab in advanced cancers. Profiling relied on immunoSEQ multiplex PCR, and the TCRdb table lists in-frame clones only, not all of them. The sample yields about 55,000 clones, around 86% seen once. The source material was CD4+ or CD8+ T cells sorted from blood, sampled in a trial of the OX40 agonist ivuxolimab. These receptors all come from an adult with an advanced solid tumor such as melanoma, head and neck, liver or kidney cancer. Each CDR3 is given with its conserved first and last residue. D genes are given only for firm matches. Clone size appears in some rows only: once, few, many, or a class for an expanded clone.

>TRBV7-3|.|.|TRBJ1-1|13
TGTGCCAGCAGCCGAGGGGGTAGCACTGAAGCTTTCTTT
CASSRGGSTEAFF
>TRBV19|TRBD2|.|TRBJ2-7|14
TGTGCCAGTAGTACTAGGGACTACCCCTACGAGCAGTACTTC
CASSTRDYPYEQYF
>TRBV5-1|TRBD1|.|TRBJ2-7|16
TGCGCCAGCAGCTTGGACCAGGGACAGGGGTGGTACGAGCAGTACTTC
CASSLDQGQGWYEQYF
>TRBV7-2|TRBD1|.|TRBJ1-5|16
TGTGCCAGCAGCTTAGAGCCGGACAGGGTATATCAGCCCCAGCATTTT
CASSLEPDRVYQPQHF
>TRBV9|.|.|TRBJ2-3|13
TGTGCCAGCAGCGTAAATTGGGGAGATACGCAGTATTTT
CASSVNWGDTQYF
>TRBV2|TRBD1|medium-sized|TRBJ1-2|12
TGTGCCAGCCAGGCACAGGGGGTTAGGGGAACCTTC
CASQAQGVRGTF
>TRBV5-4|TRBD2|.|TRBJ2-5|15
TGTGCCAGCAGCTCAGGGGAGCGGGAGCAAGAGACCCAGTACTTC
CASSSGEREQETQYF
>TRBV29-1|.|.|TRBJ1-1|13
TGCAGCGGCTCCCGGGGGGGAACAACTGAAGCTTTCTTT
CSGSRGGTTEAFF
>TRBV7-6|.|.|TRBJ2-5|15
TGTGCCAGCAGCCCACGAGAGTGGGAAGAAGAGACCCAGTACTTC
CASSPREWEEETQYF
>TRBV6-6|.|.|TRBJ1-5|16
TGTGCCAGCAGTTACCGGGGGGGGCATAGCAATCAGCCCCAGCATTTT
CASSYRGGHSNQPQHF
>TRBV4-1|TRBD1|.|TRBJ2-7|16
TGCGCCAGCAGCCAAGAAGGCGACAGGGGGCTCTACGAGCAGTACTTC
CASSQEGDRGLYEQYF
>TRBV27|.|.|TRBJ2-7|14
TGTGCCAGCTCTATAGGGGCCGGTTTCAACGAGCAGTACTTC
CASSIGAGFNEQYF
>TRBV29-1|TRBD1|.|TRBJ1-2|19
TGCAGCGTACTCACCGGGACAGGGGGATCCCACAGAGGAACCTATGGCTACACCTTC
CSVLTGTGGSHRGTYGYTF
>TRBV5-6|.|.|TRBJ1-2|14
TGTGCCAGCAGCTTCACAGGGTTTGCCTATGGCTACACCTTC
CASSFTGFAYGYTF
>TRBV19|TRBD1|.|TRBJ1-2|12
TGTGCCTCGAGAGGGGGCTACTATGGCTACACCTTC
CASRGGYYGYTF
>TRBV9|TRBD2|.|TRBJ2-5|16
TGTGCCAGCAGCGGACTAGCGGGGGGCTGGCAAGAGACCCAGTACTTC
CASSGLAGGWQETQYF
>TRBV19|TRBD1|.|TRBJ1-1|15
TGTGCCAGTAGTATATCAAAGGGGGCCTTAACTGAAGCTTTCTTT
CASSISKGALTEAFF
>TRBV6-5|.|.|TRBJ2-7|13
TGTGCCAGCTCCCGGGACCCCGGTCAGGAGCAGTACTTC
CASSRDPGQEQYF
>TRBV10-2|.|.|TRBJ2-7|10
TGCGCCAGCCTCAATGGAAAGCAGTACTTC
CASLNGKQYF
>TRBV6-1|.|.|TRBJ2-7|16
TGTGCCAGCAGTGAACCACCCTCGGCTTATACCTACGAGCAGTACTTC
CASSEPPSAYTYEQYF
>TRBV13|TRBD1|.|TRBJ2-7|14
TGTGCCAGCAGCCCCCGGGACAGGCTCTACGAGCAGTACTTC
CASSPRDRLYEQYF
>TRBV2|.|few|TRBJ1-5|11
TGTGCCAGCAGTGACGCTCAGCCCCAGCATTTT
CASSDAQPQHF
>TRBV5-6|.|.|TRBJ2-1|11
TGTGCCAGCAGCTTATACAATGAGCAGTTCTTC
CASSLYNEQFF
>TRBV7-7|TRBD2|.|TRBJ2-7|14
TGTGCCAGCAGCTTAGACGGGGGGTCCTACGAGCAGTACTTC
CASSLDGGSYEQYF
>TRBV7-6|.|once|TRBJ2-1|15
TGTGCCAGCAGCTCCCGGGACTCCTCTATGGATGAGCAGTTCTTC
CASSSRDSSMDEQFF
>TRBV7-3|TRBD2|.|TRBJ2-3|15
TGTGCCAGCAGCTCTAGCGGGGGGGTCCAAGATACGCAGTATTTT
CASSSSGGVQDTQYF
>TRBV13|.|.|TRBJ1-4|14
TGTGCCAGCAGCCCGGAAGGGGCTAATGAAAAACTGTTTTTT
CASSPEGANEKLFF
>TRBV4-2|.|once|TRBJ2-7|15
TGTGCCAGCAGCCCTCAACCAAACTCCAATTACGAGCAGTACTTC
CASSPQPNSNYEQYF
>TRBV13|.|.|TRBJ2-2|12
TGTGCCAGCAGCCGGGGGACCGGGGAGCTGTTTTTT
CASSRGTGELFF
>TRBV11-2|.|once|TRBJ1-4|13
TGTGCCAGCAGTACCGGGGTGGATGAAAAACTGTTTTTT
CASSTGVDEKLFF
>TRBV11-2|.|.|TRBJ2-2|14
TGTGCCAGCAGCTTAGAAGGGACCGCCGGGGAGCTGTTTTTT
CASSLEGTAGELFF
>TRBV13|.|.|TRBJ1-5|13
TGTGCCAGCAGCATAGGAATTGATCAGCCCCAGCATTTT
CASSIGIDQPQHF
>TRBV5-5|.|.|TRBJ1-5|16
TGTGCCAGCAGCTTTGCAACAGGCGAAGGCAATCAGCCCCAGCATTTT
CASSFATGEGNQPQHF
>TRBV5-4|.|.|TRBJ1-2|14
TGTGCCAGCAGGCCCGTTTATCGGGGGGATGGCTACACCTTC
CASRPVYRGDGYTF
>TRBV4-3|.|.|TRBJ2-7|15
TGCGCCAGCAGCCAAGAAATAAGGGATCGTCACGAGCAGTACTTC
CASSQEIRDRHEQYF
>TRBV28|.|.|TRBJ2-1|15
TGTGCCAGCAGTTTAGGGGACTGGTCCTACAATGAGCAGTTCTTC
CASSLGDWSYNEQFF
>TRBV27|TRBD1|.|TRBJ1-2|16
TGTGCCAGCAGTGTCCTCCCGGGACAGGGATTCTATGGCTACACCTTC
CASSVLPGQGFYGYTF
>TRBV7-9|.|.|TRBJ1-1|15
TGTGCCAGCAGCCCCCCGGCGGGGCTGAACACTGAAGCTTTCTTT
CASSPPAGLNTEAFF
>TRBV11-2|.|.|TRBJ2-3|18
TGTGCCAGCAGCTCCTCAACTAGTGGGGCCCTTGTCACAGATACGCAGTATTTT
CASSSSTSGALVTDTQYF
>TRBV11-2|.|.|TRBJ2-7|14
TGTGCCAGCAGCTTCGGGACGGCATCCTACGAGCAGTACTTC
CASSFGTASYEQYF
>TRBV7-9|.|.|TRBJ2-7|10
TGTGCCACCAATATCGGGCAACAGTACTTC
CATNIGQQYF